This record looks at one T cell receptor beta chain sequence and its context. The data belong to a study of cytomegalovirus exposure and HLA in healthy donors. The PCR contained 60 Vbeta and 13 Jbeta primers. Generated by immunoSEQ multiplex PCR, the TCRdb table keeps only in-frame clones and is missing some. The sample contains 150,000 to 200,000 clones, around 80% of which appear only once. CDR1 ENHRY and CDR2 SYGVKD come from the germline V gene. This CDR3 has 14 residues. Trimming left V 10 bases short and J 4 bases short, with 19 bases between. The source of this sequence is a woman in her twenties or thirties in good health and CMV-seropositive. The chain combines TRBV10-3 with TRBJ1-1, with D possibly TRBD1 on 5 matching bases. Source material: PBMCs. CDR3 DNA sequence: TGTGCCACCTTGGGGGGGATAGGGAGCACTGAAGCTTTCTTT. Its translation: CATLGGIGSTEAFF.